A single sample is the source of the 18 T cell receptor beta chains below, sequenced in a study of blood T cell repertoires in COVID-19. This table comes from immunoSEQ multiplex PCR, and its TCRdb copy is limited to in-frame clones, with some not included. The table lists 140,000 to 150,000 clones, roughly 84% of them singletons, with roughly 6.2% in the top ten. Sequenced input: PBMCs or T cells enriched from blood (not recorded which). These receptors originate from a woman between 45 and 60 years old who had been exposed to COVID-19.

The chain has TRBV6-2 or TRBV6-3 and TRBJ1-1, with D unresolved. Germline V CDR1 and CDR2: MNHEY, SVGEGT. This CDR3 contains 16 residues. V lost 0 bases to trimming and J lost 1 base, with 12 bases between them. The chain's CDR3 is CASSYSLIGRNTEAFF. The CDR3 bases are TGTGCCAGCAGTTACTCGTTGATAGGGAGGAACACTGAAGCTTTCTTT.

The chain has TRBV3-1 (or the pseudogene TRBV3-2) and TRBJ1-2; 7 bases line up with TRBD1. There are 16 residues in the CDR3. Germline V CDR1 and CDR2: LGHDT, YNNKEL (reference sequence). V was pared by 4 bases and J by 0 bases, with 8 bases of the junction left unmatched. CDR3 residues: CASSPTGQLANYGYTF. The CDR3 coding sequence is TGTGCCAGCAGCCCGACGGGACAGCTAGCTAACTATGGCTACACCTTC.

The V call is TRBV7-9, the J call TRBJ2-2, with 9 bases lining up with TRBD1. Losses at the gene ends were 3 bases for V and 7 bases for J; bases not matched to a gene: 6. Per germline, CDR1 SEHNR and CDR2 FQNEAQ (reference sequence). The CDR3 has 15 amino acids. CDR3 DNA sequence: TGTGCCAGCAGCTTGGACAGGGGCGCCCACGGGGAGCTGTTTTTT. Translation: CASSLDRGAHGELFF.

A remark on this clone: The junction and the germline gene differ at one end; a read error may be behind it. This rearrangement joins TRBV19 to TRBJ2-1; possibly TRBD2 for D (5 bases). Germline assignment: CDR1 LNHDA and CDR2 SQIVND (reference sequence). This CDR3 has 17 residues. CDR3 sequence (DNA): TGTGCCAGTAGTATGCTAAGAGGGCCGAGCTCCTACAATGAGCAGCTCTTC. Protein product: CASSMLRGPSSYNEQLF.

The V gene is TRBV19, the J gene TRBJ1-1; 9 bases are shared with TRBD1. Germline lookup yields CDR1 LNHDA and CDR2 SQIVND (reference sequence). The junction had 19 bases not matched to a gene; V was cut back by 5 bases and J by 0 bases. The CDR3 has 20 residues. This CDR3 reads CASSPRKTGGFDRVNTEAFF. CDR3 DNA sequence: TGTGCCAGTAGTCCCAGGAAGACAGGGGGATTCGATCGCGTGAACACTGAAGCTTTCTTT.

In its sample, this clone was seen a few times. Here the CDR3 reads CASSPSGSYEQYF. As DNA, the CDR3 is TGTGCCAGCAGCCCTAGCGGTTCCTACGAGCAGTACTTC. The rearrangement links TRBV9 to TRBJ2-7; 7 bases map to TRBD2. This CDR3 spans 13 amino acids. CDR1 and CDR2 from the germline V gene are SGDLS and YYNGEE. The V segment lost 4 bases and the J segment 1 base; nucleotides outside the gene matches: 2.

This rearrangement joins TRBV7-2 to TRBJ1-2; 10 bases are a match to TRBD1. With V trimmed by 5 bases and J by 4 bases, 10 bases remained unmatched. The CDR3 contains 16 residues. The germline CDR1 and CDR2 sequences are SGHTA and FQGNSA. CDR3 nucleotides: TGTGCCAGCAGCGAAATCCGGACAGGGGGAGGCTATGGCTACACCTTC. This gives the protein CASSEIRTGGGYGYTF.

The rearrangement joins TRBV7-6 to TRBJ1-3; D uncertain. Germline CDR1 reads SGHVS; CDR2 reads FNYEAQ. The CDR3 extends over 15 amino acids. Trimming left V 5 bases short and J 0 bases short, with 11 bases between. The CDR3 DNA follows: TGTGCCAGCAGCACTGACCGGGGCTCTGGAAACACCATATATTTT. Translated, it gives CASSTDRGSGNTIYF.

The V and J genes are TRBV7-2 and TRBJ2-3; D is ambiguous. V was shortened by 8 bases and J by 2 bases, with 14 bases between the two germline ends. Germline CDR1 SGHTA, CDR2 FQGNSA. The length of the CDR3 is 14 residues. This CDR3 is CASFEWALTDTQYF. Here the CDR3 DNA reads TGTGCCAGCTTTGAGTGGGCCCTCACAGATACGCAGTATTTT.

The chain employs TRBV5-6 and TRBJ1-1; 8 nucleotides line up with TRBD1. The germline V gene has CDR1 SGHDT and CDR2 YYEEEE. J gave up 1 base and V 6 bases, and 11 bases lay outside the gene matches. The CDR3 runs 16 residues. The CDR3: CASNPLPGQENTEAFF. Written as DNA, the CDR3 is TGTGCCAGCAACCCGCTCCCGGGACAGGAGAACACTGAAGCTTTCTTT.

V is TRBV11-2 and J is TRBJ2-3, with a tentative D call TRBD1 (6 bases). Germline loops: CDR1 SGHAT, CDR2 FQNNGV. The CDR3 is 15 amino acids. V gave up 7 bases and J gave up 1 base, with 15 bases separating them. Here the CDR3 DNA reads TGTGCCAGCACGGGGACAATTAGACGCACAGATACGCAGTATTTT. It yields the protein CASTGTIRRTDTQYF.

CDR3 coding DNA: TGTGCCAGCACATCTGGGACAGGGCTGAGTGAAGCTTTCTTT. The encoded protein is CASTSGTGLSEAFF. The chain employs TRBV18 and TRBJ1-1; 9 nucleotides agree with TRBD1. The germline gives CDR1 KGHSH, CDR2 LQKENI. The CDR3 contains 14 residues. V lost 8 bases, J lost 7 bases, and 11 bases stayed unmatched.

The chain employs TRBV27 and TRBJ2-7; tentative D call: TRBD1 (6 bases). Trimming took off 3 bases at V and 5 bases at J, with 14 bases between the two ends. The CDR3 is 14 amino acids. CDR1 and CDR2 from the germline V gene are MNHEY and SMNVEV (reference sequence). CDR3 in DNA: TGTGCCAGCAGTTTCGGCCAGGGGATGAACGAGCAGTACTTC. The encoded protein is CASSFGQGMNEQYF.

This clone was observed once. V usage is TRBV20-1 and J usage is TRBJ2-7, with 13 bases that match TRBD2. Losses at the gene ends were 3 bases for V and 2 bases for J; bases not matched to a gene: 4. CDR1 and CDR2 (germline): DFQATT, SNEGSKA (reference sequence). The CDR3 contains 15 residues. In DNA form, the CDR3 reads TGCAGTGCTAGTTTGGGGACTAGCGGGGCCTACGAGCAGTACTTC. Translated, it gives CSASLGTSGAYEQYF.

This clone was seen a handful of times. V usage is TRBV6-5 and J usage is TRBJ2-7; maybe TRBD2 (7 bases). Trimming shortened V by 6 bases and J by 6 bases, and 18 bases separated the two germline ends. CDR3 length: 14 amino acids. CDR1 is MNHEY and CDR2 is SVGAGI in the germline V gene. The CDR3 bases are TGTGCCAGCAGGAAAGAGGGGGGGACCGCCGAGCAGTACTTC. Translated, it gives CASRKEGGTAEQYF.

The rearrangement joins TRBV9 to TRBJ2-1, with 9 bases lining up with TRBD2. This CDR3 region has 13 residues. The junction had 0 bases not matched to a gene; V was cut back by 2 bases and J by 6 bases. Germline CDR1 reads SGDLS; CDR2 reads YYNGEE. CDR3 bases: TGTGCCAGCAGCGTTAGCGGGGGCAATGAGCAGTTCTTC. The encoded protein is CASSVSGGNEQFF.

The chain joins TRBV11-2 to TRBJ2-5, with TRBD2 matching 9 bases. This CDR3 comprises 16 residues. V gave up 3 bases and J gave up 4 bases; unmatched junction bases: 9. Germline-derived CDR1 and CDR2 are SGHAT and FQNNGV. CDR3: CASSFAAVAGVETQYF. The CDR3 DNA reads TGTGCCAGCAGCTTTGCTGCGGTAGCGGGAGTAGAGACCCAGTACTTC.

The chain joins TRBV6-2 or TRBV6-3 to TRBJ2-7; 11 bases agree with TRBD1. The CDR3 is 15 amino acids. Looked up from germline, CDR1 is MNHEY and CDR2 is SVGEGT. V trimming: 2 bases; J trimming: 5 bases; junction bases outside the gene matches: 5. CDR3 region: CASSYRTGGPNEQYF. CDR3 DNA: TGTGCCAGCAGTTACAGGACAGGGGGCCCCAACGAGCAGTACTTC.